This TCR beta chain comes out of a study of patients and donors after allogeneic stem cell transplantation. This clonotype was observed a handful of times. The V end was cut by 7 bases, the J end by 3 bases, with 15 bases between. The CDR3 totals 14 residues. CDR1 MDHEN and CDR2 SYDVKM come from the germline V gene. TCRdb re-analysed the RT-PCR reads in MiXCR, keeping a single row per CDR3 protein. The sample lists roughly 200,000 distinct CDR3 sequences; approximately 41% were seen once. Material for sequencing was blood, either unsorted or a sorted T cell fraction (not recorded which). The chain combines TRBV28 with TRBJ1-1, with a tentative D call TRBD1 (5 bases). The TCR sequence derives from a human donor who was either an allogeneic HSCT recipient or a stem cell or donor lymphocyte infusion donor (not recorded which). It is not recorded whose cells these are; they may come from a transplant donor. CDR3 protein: CASKGFGVDTEAFF. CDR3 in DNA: TGTGCCAGCAAGGGGTTTGGTGTGGACACTGAAGCTTTCTTT.